Shown below are 8 T cell receptor beta chains from a single sample sequenced in a study of T cells in Graves' hyperthyroidism and ophthalmopathy (dated by TCRdb to about 2019). Libraries were made using multiplex PCR. Sequencing took place on an Illumina HiSeq 2000. Amplification of TCR beta CDR3 regions was carried out from RNA transcripts. For the first round of RT-PCR on the TCR CDR3, the HTBI primer set was used together with the Qiagen OneStep RT-PCR kit. TCRdb applied fastp at Q25 and MiXCR to the public reads, then kept only in-frame beta chains. When rows share a CDR3 protein, they turn into one entry using the most common DNA and genes. This sample holds around 300,000 distinct CDR3 sequences; around 22% were observed only once. About 60% of the sample comes from the top ten. Sequencing input: blood. The receptors come from a man in his thirties or forties with Graves' ophthalmopathy.

The chain joins TRBV28 to TRBJ2-7, with TRBD1 as a possible D gene (6 bases). Trimming pared 7 bases from V and 0 bases from J, leaving 13 bases between. The CDR3 sequence is 14 residues long. Per germline, CDR1 MDHEN and CDR2 SYDVKM. The CDR3 nucleotides read TGTGCCAGCAACGGACAGCATACCTCCTACGAGCAGTACTTC. Translation: CASNGQHTSYEQYF.

V gene TRBV7-3 combines with J gene TRBJ2-3, with D unclear. CDR1 is SGHTA, CDR2 FQGTGA, per germline. V dropped 2 bases and J dropped 7 bases, with 7 bases sitting between them. The CDR3 covers 12 residues. The CDR3, as DNA: TGTGCCAGCAGCTTAGGCCGCCATACGCAGTATTTT. Translating it yields CASSLGRHTQYF.

The rearrangement links TRBV10-2 to TRBJ2-7, with D hard to call. Germline lookup yields CDR1 WSHSY and CDR2 SAAADI. The ends were cut back, 4 bases at V and 6 bases at J, with 16 bases in the middle. The CDR3 has 14 amino acids. The chain's CDR3 is CASSVQSHIPEQYF. Written as DNA, the CDR3 is TGCGCCAGCAGTGTACAGTCCCACATCCCCGAGCAGTACTTC.

This clonotype was observed many times. This CDR3 reads CASSGTSGSLNEQYF. DNA of the CDR3: TGTGCCAGCAGCGGGACTAGCGGGAGTTTAAACGAGCAGTACTTC. V is TRBV11-2 and J is TRBJ2-7, with 14 bases matching TRBD2. This CDR3 has 15 residues. CDR1 SGHAT and CDR2 FQNNGV come from the germline V gene. With V trimmed by 5 bases and J by 5 bases, 5 bases remained unmatched.

The genes are TRBV6-2 or TRBV6-3 and TRBJ2-4; TRBD2 aligns across 12 bases. V lost 6 bases, J lost 8 bases, and 8 bases stayed unmatched. CDR1 MNHEY and CDR2 SVGEGT come from the germline V gene. There are 15 residues in the CDR3. This CDR3 reads CASRTLAGGIHIQYF. For the CDR3, the DNA is TGTGCCAGCAGGACTCTAGCGGGAGGGATACACATTCAGTACTTC.

This clonotype turned up a few times. The CDR3 loop reads CASSQEEGRTNTEAFF. CDR3 sequence (DNA): TGTGCCAGCAGCCAAGAAGAGGGACGGACAAACACTGAAGCTTTCTTT. V and J are TRBV4-2 and TRBJ1-1; D is perhaps TRBD1 (5 bases). CDR1 is LGHNA, CDR2 YNFKEQ, per germline. The germline V and J ends were trimmed by 0 bases and 2 bases, with 13 bases remaining between them. The CDR3 consists of 16 residues.

The sample holds a few counts of this clonotype. This sequence joins TRBV7-2 and TRBJ2-2; 9 nucleotides agree with TRBD2. This CDR3 is built from 15 residues. V shed 5 bases and J 2 bases; nucleotides not matched to a gene: 3. The germline CDR1 and CDR2 sequences are SGHTA and FQGNSA. The DNA for the CDR3 is TGTGCCAGCAGCCAGACTAGCGGAAACACCGGGGAGCTGTTTTTT. Translating it yields CASSQTSGNTGELFF.

This clonotype was found many times. This chain links TRBV12-3 or TRBV12-4 with TRBJ2-2; D uncertain. This CDR3 spans 14 amino acids. Trimming removed 5 bases at V and 1 base at J, with 8 bases between. The CDR3 is CASSTAVNTGELFF. DNA of the CDR3: TGTGCCAGCAGTACGGCGGTGAACACCGGGGAGCTGTTTTTT.